Detailed here is one TCR beta chain. Its target is not known. TCRdb's table, derived via immunoSEQ multiplex PCR, lists solely in-frame clones and lacks some. Among around 40,000 clones listed, over 65% were seen once. Time point: cycle 4 day 1 (C4D1), after 6 weeks of nivolumab. No patient escaped relapse after autologous stem cell transplantation, and brentuximab vedotin exposure varied. This sample is drawn from a study of PD-1 blockade in classical Hodgkin lymphoma. Whole-study results and caveats: By C4D1, CD4+ diversity increased significantly, especially in complete responders. Undefined causes, possibly disease activity or prior therapy, underlie the repertoire differences. Complete responders' diversity at baseline resembled that of newly diagnosed patients.

V was cut by 0 bases and J by 1 base, with 5 bases left in between. This CDR3 comprises 13 residues. CDR1 and CDR2 from the germline V gene are SQVTM and ANQGSEA. Specimen: peripheral blood mononuclear cells (PBMCs), collected before the fourth cycle of nivolumab. The chain combines TRBV29-1 with TRBJ2-3, with D perhaps matching TRBD1 or TRBD2 (5 bases each). The sequence was collected from a human donor with classical Hodgkin lymphoma. The CDR3 loop reads CSVEEGGTDTQYF. DNA of the CDR3: TGCAGCGTTGAAGAGGGGGGCACAGATACGCAGTATTTT.